A selection of T cell receptor beta chains follows, all from one sample in a study of T cell responses to AZD1222 COVID-19 vaccine. The protocol was immunoSEQ multiplex PCR, while the TCRdb copy is restricted to in-frame clones and leaves out a portion. This table has 65,000 to 95,000 clones, approximately 80% appearing once. Here the sequenced sample was peripheral blood, taken on day 0 of AZD1222 vaccination. All receptors derive from an adult in good health. CDR3s include the opening cysteine and the closing phenylalanine or tryptophan. A D gene is named only where the DNA matches it firmly.

j_call,v_call,d_call,cdr3_length,cdr3_aa
TRBJ2-3,TRBV28,TRBD2,14,CASKSGGALDTQYF
TRBJ1-3,TRBV10-3,.,13,CAISESGGNTIYF
TRBJ2-4,TRBV29-1,TRBD2,15,CSVEVGTRGKNIQYF
TRBJ1-1,TRBV19,TRBD1,14,CASYRDRGDTEAFF
TRBJ1-6,TRBV5-1,.,13,CASSFYRDSPLHF
TRBJ1-2,TRBV6-6,.,15,CASSYSGRANYGYTF
TRBJ1-6,TRBV6-5,TRBD1,14,CASSVDRGRSPLHF
TRBJ2-1,TRBV28,TRBD1,15,CASSFVGTGHNEQFF
TRBJ2-1,TRBV6-4,TRBD2,16,CASSTTGTSGNNEQFF
TRBJ2-7,TRBV6-5,.,11,CAEGGNYEQYF
TRBJ2-3,TRBV11-2,TRBD2,16,CASSFIGSGVTDTQYF